These 10 T cell receptor beta chains share one sample of origin, sequenced in a study of human T cells and chemical hapten exposure. The library tagged each cDNA molecule with unique molecular identifiers. One entry per CDR3 protein, called by TCRdb with MiXCR from the reads. The sample consists of 120,000 or so distinct CDR3 sequences, 6.5% to 10% of them appearing once. The study extracted total RNA from unfractionated whole blood. Sequences were obtained from whole blood. The receptors stem from a human donor in good health. Some clones in this sample may be carry-over from other donors' samples.

In this sample, this clonotype turned up a few times. In nucleotides, the CDR3 is TGTGCCAGCAGTTACGGTTCAACAGGGGGTCGCTACGAGCAGTACTTC. Protein sequence: CASSYGSTGGRYEQYF. The chain recombines TRBV6-5 with TRBJ2-7, with TRBD1 identical over 8 bases. With 2 bases clipped from V and 3 bases from J, the junction kept 9 bases outside the gene matches. Germline lookup yields CDR1 MNHEY and CDR2 SVGAGI. There are 16 residues in the CDR3.

The table lists this clonotype with many counts. The chain links TRBV7-9 to TRBJ2-6; TRBD1 is a possible D gene (6 bases). Germline V CDR1 and CDR2: SEHNR, FQNEAQ (reference sequence). Trimming took off 0 bases at V and 4 bases at J, with 13 bases between the two ends. The CDR3 totals 17 residues. CDR3 in amino acids: CASSLALTGTGANVLTF. The CDR3 DNA is TGTGCCAGCAGCTTAGCCCTCACAGGGACCGGGGCCAACGTCCTGACTTTC.

This clonotype was observed at least ten times. The conserved closing phenylalanine or tryptophan is absent in this CDR3, likely reflecting a read error. No DNA is shown, since the ends of the CDR3 on it are uncertain; the CDR3 is the one TCRdb lists. The chain couples TRBV28 to TRBJ2-1; the table's D call, TRBD1, has no DNA check behind it. CDR1 and CDR2 (germline): MDHEN, SYDVKM. The CDR3 is 14 residues long, ends included. CDR3 sequence reads: CASSLWGPGTGGWD.

This clonotype was seen repeatedly, ten times or more. The junction and the germline gene differ at one end; a read error may be behind it. The V call is TRBV6-2 or TRBV6-3, the J call TRBJ1-2; D perhaps matches TRBD1 (5 bases). CDR1 and CDR2 (germline): MNHEY, SVGEGT. This CDR3 is 17 amino acids long. CDR3 sequence reads: CASSDSLPGRRNYGYTF. The CDR3, as DNA: TGTGCCAGCAGTGACTCCCTACCGGGACGCCGAAACTATGGCTACACCTTC.

This clonotype was detected only once. A much larger clone sits a single nucleotide away, making a read error possible. This chain joins TRBV29-1 and TRBJ1-4; D gene unclear. This CDR3 is 13 amino acids long. Deletions cut 5 bases from V and 2 bases from J, with 9 bases between. Germline lookup yields CDR1 SQVTM and CDR2 ANQGSEA. DNA for the CDR3: TGCAGCGTTCTGGAAGCGACTAATGAAAAACTGTTTTTT. It yields the protein CSVLEATNEKLFF.

This clonotype has a count of ten or more. The chain combines TRBV12-3 or TRBV12-4 with TRBJ2-1; 10 nucleotides line up with TRBD1. The CDR3 covers 14 residues. V shed 7 bases, J shed 8 bases, and the junction held 8 bases outside the gene matches. The CDR3 spells CASITRGTGDEQFF. The CDR3 DNA follows: TGTGCCAGCATCACGAGAGGGACAGGGGATGAGCAGTTCTTC.

The chain carries TRBV10-1 and TRBJ2-3; 9 positions agree with TRBD2. Germline assignment: CDR1 WNHNN and CDR2 SYGVQD (reference sequence). The CDR3 runs to 19 residues. J was trimmed by 0 bases and V by 5 bases; bases with no gene match: 15. DNA of the CDR3: TGCGCCAGCAGTCCTTCGATAGCGGGAGCACAGGAAAGCACAGATACGCAGTATTTT. It yields the protein CASSPSIAGAQESTDTQYF.

This clonotype was picked up many times. The chain links TRBV3-1 to TRBJ1-5; D is unresolved. Trimming shortened V by 5 bases and J by 4 bases, and 6 bases separated the two germline ends. The germline gives CDR1 LGHDT, CDR2 YNNKEL (reference sequence). The CDR3 spans 12 residues. CDR3 sequence (DNA): TGTGCCAGCAGCGAAAGAAATCAGCCCCAGCATTTT. Protein product: CASSERNQPQHF. The whole variable domain, remainder taken from reference TRBV3-1 and TRBJ1-5, is DTAVSQTPKYLVTQMGNDKSIKCEQNLGHDTMYWYKQDSKKFLKIMFSYNNKELIINETVPNRFSPKSPDKAHLNLHINSLELGDSAVYFCASSERNQPQHFGDGTRLSIL.

J is TRBJ2-3 and V is TRBV6-6; D unresolved. CDR1 is MNHNY and CDR2 is SVGAGI in the germline V gene (reference sequence). The V end was cut by 4 bases, the J end by 6 bases, with 14 bases between. This CDR3 has 14 amino acids. The DNA for the CDR3 is TGTGCCAGCAGTTTGAGTGGAGAAAGGGATACGCAGTATTTT. Protein product: CASSLSGERDTQYF.

This clonotype was recorded many times. The V call is TRBV6-5, the J call TRBJ1-1; 9 bases fit TRBD1. The germline gives CDR1 MNHEY, CDR2 SVGAGI. CDR3 size: 20 residues. V lost 5 bases, J lost 3 bases, and 22 bases stayed unmatched. The CDR3 bases are TGTGCCAGCAGTCCGATACTAGTATGGGGACAGGGTGGTAGGGACACTGAAGCTTTCTTT. It codes for CASSPILVWGQGGRDTEAFF.